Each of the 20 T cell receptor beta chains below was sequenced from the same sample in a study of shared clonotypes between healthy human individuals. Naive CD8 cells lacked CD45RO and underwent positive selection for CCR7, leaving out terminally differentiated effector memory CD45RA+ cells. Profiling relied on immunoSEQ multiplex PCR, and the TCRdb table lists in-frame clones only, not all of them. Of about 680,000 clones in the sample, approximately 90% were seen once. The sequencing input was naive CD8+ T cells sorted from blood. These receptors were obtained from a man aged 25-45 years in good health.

CDR3 in amino acids: CASSQDFMVRRSGYEQYF. In DNA, the CDR3 is TGCGCCAGCAGCCAAGATTTTATGGTACGCCGTTCCGGGTACGAGCAGTACTTC. V is TRBV4-1 and J is TRBJ2-7; unclear D gene. Germline V lookup: CDR1 MGHRA, CDR2 YSYEKL. V lost 0 bases and J lost 4, with 22 bases in between. The CDR3 contains 18 residues.

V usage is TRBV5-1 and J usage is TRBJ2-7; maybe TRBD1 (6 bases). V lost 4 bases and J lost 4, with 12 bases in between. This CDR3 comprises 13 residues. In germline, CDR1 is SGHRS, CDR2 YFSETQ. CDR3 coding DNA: TGCGCCAGCAGCACAGGGTTAGGATACGAGCAGTACTTC. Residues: CASSTGLGYEQYF.

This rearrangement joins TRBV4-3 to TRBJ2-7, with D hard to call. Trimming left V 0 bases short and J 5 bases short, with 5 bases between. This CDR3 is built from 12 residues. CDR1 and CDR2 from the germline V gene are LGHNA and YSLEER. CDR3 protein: CASSQDPHEQYF. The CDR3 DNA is TGCGCCAGCAGCCAAGATCCCCACGAGCAGTACTTC.

The CDR3 here is CASSFNGGAAGYNEQFF. Written as DNA, the CDR3 is TGTGCCAGCAGTTTTAATGGGGGGGCTGCTGGGTACAATGAGCAGTTCTTC. The chain employs TRBV28 and TRBJ2-1; D possibly corresponds to TRBD2 (7 bases). The CDR3 contains 17 residues. V was clipped by 3 bases and J by 4 bases, with 19 bases between them. CDR1 and CDR2 from the germline V gene are MDHEN and SYDVKM.

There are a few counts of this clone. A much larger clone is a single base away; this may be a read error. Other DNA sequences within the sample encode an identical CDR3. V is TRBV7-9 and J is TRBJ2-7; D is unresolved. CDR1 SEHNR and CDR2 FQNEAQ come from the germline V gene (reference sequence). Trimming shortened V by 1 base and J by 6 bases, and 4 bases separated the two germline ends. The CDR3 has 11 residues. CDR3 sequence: CASSLEVEQYF. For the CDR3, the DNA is TGTGCCAGCAGCTTAGAAGTCGAGCAGTACTTC.

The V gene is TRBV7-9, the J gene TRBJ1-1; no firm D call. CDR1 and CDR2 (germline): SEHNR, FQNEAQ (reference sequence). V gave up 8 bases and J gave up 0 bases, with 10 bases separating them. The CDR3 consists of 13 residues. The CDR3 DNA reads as TGTGCCAGCCTTCCCTCCATGAACACTGAAGCTTTCTTT. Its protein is CASLPSMNTEAFF.

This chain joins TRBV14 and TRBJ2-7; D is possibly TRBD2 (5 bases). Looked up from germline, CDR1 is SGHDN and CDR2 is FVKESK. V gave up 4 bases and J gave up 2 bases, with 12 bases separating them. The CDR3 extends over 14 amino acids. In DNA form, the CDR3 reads TGTGCCAGCAGCCCGGGAAACGTGCCCTACGAGCAGTACTTC. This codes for CASSPGNVPYEQYF.

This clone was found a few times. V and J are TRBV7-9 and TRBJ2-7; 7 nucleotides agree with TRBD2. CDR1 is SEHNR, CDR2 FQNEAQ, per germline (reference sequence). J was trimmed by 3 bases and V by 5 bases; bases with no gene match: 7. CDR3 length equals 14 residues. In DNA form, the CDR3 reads TGTGCCAGCAGCATCGGGACTAACATCTACGAGCAGTACTTC. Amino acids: CASSIGTNIYEQYF. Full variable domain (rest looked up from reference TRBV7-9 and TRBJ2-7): DTGVSQNPRHKITKRGQNVTFRCDPISEHNRLYWYRQTLGQGPEFLTYFQNEAQLEKSRLLSDRFSAERPKGSFSTLEIQRTEQGDSAMYLCASSIGTNIYEQYFGPGTRLTVT.

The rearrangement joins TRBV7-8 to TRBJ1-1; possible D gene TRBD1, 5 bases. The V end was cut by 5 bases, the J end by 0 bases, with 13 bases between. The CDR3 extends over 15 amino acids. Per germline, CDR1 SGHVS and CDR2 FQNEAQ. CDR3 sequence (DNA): TGTGCCAGCAGCCACTTCGACAGTCTGAACACTGAAGCTTTCTTT. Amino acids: CASSHFDSLNTEAFF. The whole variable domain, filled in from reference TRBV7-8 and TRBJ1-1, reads GAGVSQSPRYKVAKRGQDVALRCDPISGHVSLFWYQQALGQGPEFLTYFQNEAQLDKSGLPSDRFFAERPEGSVSTLKIQRTQQEDSAVYLCASSHFDSLNTEAFFGQGTRLTVV.

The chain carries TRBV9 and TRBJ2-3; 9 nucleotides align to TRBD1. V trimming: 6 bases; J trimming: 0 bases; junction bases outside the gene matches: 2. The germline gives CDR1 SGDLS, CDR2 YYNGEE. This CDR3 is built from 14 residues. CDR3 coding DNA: TGTGCCAGCAAGACAGGGGGAAGCACAGATACGCAGTATTTT. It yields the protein CASKTGGSTDTQYF.

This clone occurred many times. The CDR3 loop is CASMGTSGDNEQFF. CDR3 nucleotide sequence: TGCGCCAGCATGGGGACTAGCGGCGACAATGAGCAGTTCTTC. The V gene is TRBV10-2, the J gene TRBJ2-1; 11 bases fit TRBD2. The CDR3 contains 14 residues. Germline loops: CDR1 WSHSY, CDR2 SAAADI. The V gene end was trimmed by 7 bases and the J gene end by 5 bases; junction bases not matched to a gene: 4.

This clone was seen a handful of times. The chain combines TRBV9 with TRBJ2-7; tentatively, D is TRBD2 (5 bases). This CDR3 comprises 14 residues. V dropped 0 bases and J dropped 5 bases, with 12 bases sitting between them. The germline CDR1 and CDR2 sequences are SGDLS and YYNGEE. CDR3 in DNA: TGTGCCAGCAGCGTAGATACGGGGAAGGACGAGCAGTACTTC. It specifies CASSVDTGKDEQYF. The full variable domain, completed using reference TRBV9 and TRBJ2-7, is DSGVTQTPKHLITATGQRVTLRCSPRSGDLSVYWYQQSLDQGLQFLIQYYNGEERAKGNILERFSAQQFPDLHSELNLSSLELGDSALYFCASSVDTGKDEQYFGPGTRLTVT.

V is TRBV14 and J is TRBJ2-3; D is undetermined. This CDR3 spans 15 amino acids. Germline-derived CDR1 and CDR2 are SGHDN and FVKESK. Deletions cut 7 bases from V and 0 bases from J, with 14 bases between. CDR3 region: CASTRTRSSTDTQYF. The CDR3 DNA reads TGTGCCAGCACCCGGACCAGATCTAGCACAGATACGCAGTATTTT.

As DNA, the CDR3 is TGTGCCACTAGGGGAAGGGGTGGAGCGGGAGGGCCCGAGCAGTACTTC. This translates into CATRGRGGAGGPEQYF. The rearrangement links TRBV25-1 to TRBJ2-7; 10 bases align to TRBD2. Per the germline V gene, CDR1 is MGHDK and CDR2 is SYGVNS. V lost 10 bases, J lost 6 bases, and 18 bases stayed unmatched. This CDR3 contains 16 residues.

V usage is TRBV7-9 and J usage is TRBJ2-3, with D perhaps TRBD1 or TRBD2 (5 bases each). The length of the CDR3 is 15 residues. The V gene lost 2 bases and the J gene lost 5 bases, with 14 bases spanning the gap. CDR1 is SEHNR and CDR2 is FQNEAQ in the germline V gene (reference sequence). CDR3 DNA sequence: TGTGCCAGCAGCTTATCAGGGCAGGGAGTAGATACGCAGTATTTT. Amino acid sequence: CASSLSGQGVDTQYF.

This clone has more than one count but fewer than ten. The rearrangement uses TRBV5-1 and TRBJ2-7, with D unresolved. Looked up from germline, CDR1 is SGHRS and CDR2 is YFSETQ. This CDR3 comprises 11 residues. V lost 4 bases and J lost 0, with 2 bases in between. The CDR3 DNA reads TGCGCCAGCAGCAACTCCTACGAGCAGTACTTC. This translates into CASSNSYEQYF.

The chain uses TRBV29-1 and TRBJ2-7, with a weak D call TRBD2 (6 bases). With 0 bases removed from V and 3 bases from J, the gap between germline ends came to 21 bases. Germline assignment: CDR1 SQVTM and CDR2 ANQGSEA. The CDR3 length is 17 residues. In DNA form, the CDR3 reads TGCAGCGTTGAAGATCCTGGAGGGGAATCTGCCGACTACGAGCAGTACTTC. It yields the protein CSVEDPGGESADYEQYF.

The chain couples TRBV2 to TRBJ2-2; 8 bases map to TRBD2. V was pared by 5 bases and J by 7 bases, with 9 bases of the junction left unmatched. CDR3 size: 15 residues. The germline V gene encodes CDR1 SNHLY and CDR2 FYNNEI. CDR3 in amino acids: CASSTGTRGIGELFF. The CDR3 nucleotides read TGTGCCAGCAGTACCGGGACTAGGGGGATCGGGGAGCTGTTTTTT.

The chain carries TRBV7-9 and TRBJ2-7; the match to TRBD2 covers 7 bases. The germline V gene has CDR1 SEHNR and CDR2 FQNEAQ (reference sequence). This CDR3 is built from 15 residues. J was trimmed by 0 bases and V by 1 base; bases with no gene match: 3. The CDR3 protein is CASSLVGDYSYEQYF. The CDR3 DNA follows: TGTGCCAGCAGCTTAGTTGGGGACTACTCCTACGAGCAGTACTTC. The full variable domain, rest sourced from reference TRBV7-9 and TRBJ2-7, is DTGVSQNPRHKITKRGQNVTFRCDPISEHNRLYWYRQTLGQGPEFLTYFQNEAQLEKSRLLSDRFSAERPKGSFSTLEIQRTEQGDSAMYLCASSLVGDYSYEQYFGPGTRLTVT.

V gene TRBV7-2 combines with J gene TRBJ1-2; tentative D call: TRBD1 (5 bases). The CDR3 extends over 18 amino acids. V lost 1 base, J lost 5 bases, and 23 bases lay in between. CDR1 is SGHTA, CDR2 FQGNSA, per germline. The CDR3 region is CASSLESFGDPVRYGYTF. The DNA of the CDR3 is TGTGCCAGCAGCTTAGAGAGTTTTGGGGACCCTGTTCGGTATGGCTACACCTTC.